The 25 T cell receptor beta chains below were found in one sample sequenced in a study of regulatory T cells in long-lasting Graves disease (dated by TCRdb to the early 2020s). Library preparation employed multiplex PCR. The listed sequencing device is Illumina HiSeq 4000. TCR beta libraries were built with iRepertoire HTBI primers and Arm-PCR amplification of CDR3 regions. The public reads were run again by TCRdb, first through fastp at Q25 and then through MiXCR, and only productive beta chains were kept. Rows with a matching CDR3 protein are joined into one entry that keeps the most common DNA and genes. The sample contains about 290,000 distinct CDR3 sequences, 20% to 25% of them found a single time. The top ten hold about 61% of the sample. In light of the paper, this sample's time point label describes: persistent/refractory GD, antithyroid drugs over 5 years with positive TRAb. For both TCR sequencing and RNA sequencing, RNA was extracted from PBMCs in TRIzol.

Sample: peripheral blood mononuclear cells (PBMCs), taken when the disease was refractory, from a patient treated with antithyroid drugs. Receptor source: a female donor with Graves disease.

In this sample, this clonotype turned up many times. The chain couples TRBV5-8 to TRBJ2-2, with D hard to call. Trimming stripped 1 base from V and 6 bases from J, with 4 bases between. The CDR3 loop spans 12 amino acids. The germline CDR1 and CDR2 sequences are SGHTS and YDEGEE. This CDR3 is CASSLFAGELFF. In DNA form, the CDR3 reads TGTGCCAGCAGCTTGTTTGCCGGGGAGCTGTTTTTT.

The chain carries TRBV14 and TRBJ1-1; D not certain. From germline, CDR1 is SGHDN and CDR2 FVKESK. The CDR3 has 13 amino acids. The V end was cut by 0 bases, the J end by 4 bases, with 6 bases between. CDR3 coding DNA: TGTGCCAGCAGCCAAGAAGGGTTCACTGAAGCTTTCTTT. As protein: CASSQEGFTEAFF.

The CDR3 DNA reads TGTGCCAGCATTTCCGGACAGGGGTGGTCACCCCTCCACTTT. Its protein is CASISGQGWSPLHF. The chain combines TRBV6-1 with TRBJ1-6, with 9 bases matching TRBD1. With 7 bases clipped from V and 10 bases from J, the junction kept 8 bases outside the gene matches. CDR3 size: 14 residues. The germline CDR1 and CDR2 sequences are MNHNS and SASEGT.

The table lists this clonotype with a few counts. The V call is TRBV20-1, the J call TRBJ2-5, with 10 bases identical to TRBD2. The length of the CDR3 is 16 residues. The V gene's germline CDR1 is DFQATT and CDR2 SNEGSKA (reference sequence). V was pared by 0 bases and J by 2 bases, with 6 bases of the junction left unmatched. In DNA, the CDR3 is TGCAGTGCTAGAGACCAGACTAGCGGGTCTCAAGAGACCCAGTACTTC. Translating it yields CSARDQTSGSQETQYF.

The chain carries TRBV7-2 and TRBJ2-1; the match to TRBD2 covers 8 bases. Germline CDR1 reads SGHTA; CDR2 reads FQGNSA. The trim removed 1 base at V and 12 bases at J, leaving 14 bases unmatched. CDR3 length: 16 amino acids. Here the CDR3 reads CASSLEGAGAEIRQFF. The CDR3 nucleotides are TGTGCCAGCAGCTTAGAAGGAGCGGGAGCTGAGATTAGGCAGTTCTTC.

This clonotype was counted many times. V is TRBV11-2 and J is TRBJ2-7; D not certain. V lost 0 bases and J 3 bases, leaving 6 bases between the germline ends. Germline CDR1 reads SGHAT; CDR2 reads FQNNGV. The CDR3 is 13 amino acids. The CDR3 DNA follows: TGTGCCAGCAGCTTAGACCCCCGCTACGAGCAGTACTTC. This codes for CASSLDPRYEQYF.

The rearrangement links TRBV18 to TRBJ2-3, with D unresolved. CDR1 and CDR2 (germline): KGHSH, LQKENI. Trimming shortened V by 3 bases and J by 0 bases, and 10 bases separated the two germline ends. This CDR3 comprises 15 residues. The CDR3 spells CASSPSSDSTDTQYF. The CDR3 DNA reads TGTGCCAGCTCACCTTCCAGCGATAGCACAGATACGCAGTATTTT. Together with reference TRBV18 and TRBJ2-3, the CDR3 gives the full variable domain: NAGVMQNPRHLVRRRGQEARLRCSPMKGHSHVYWYRQLPEEGLKFMVYLQKENIIDESGMPKERFSAEFPKEGPSILRIQQVVRGDSAAYFCASSPSSDSTDTQYFGPGTRLTVL.

This clonotype was seen a handful of times. The chain recombines TRBV5-1 with TRBJ2-5; D might be TRBD1 or TRBD2, each matching 5 bases. Trimming pared 0 bases from V and 2 bases from J, leaving 14 bases between. The CDR3 sequence is 16 residues long. Germline values: CDR1 SGHRS, CDR2 YFSETQ. The CDR3 DNA is TGCGCCAGCAGCTTGGGGCCGGGACGGGTGCAAGAGACCCAGTACTTC. This sequence encodes CASSLGPGRVQETQYF.

The chain couples TRBV7-2 to TRBJ1-1, with D unclear. Per germline, CDR1 SGHTA and CDR2 FQGNSA. This CDR3 comprises 16 residues. The V end was cut by 5 bases, the J end by 1 base, with 17 bases between. The CDR3 loop reads CASSQDPAGKNTEAFF. In DNA form, the CDR3 reads TGTGCCAGCAGCCAAGATCCCGCCGGCAAGAACACTGAAGCTTTCTTT.

This clonotype was counted at least ten times. The chain is built from TRBV6-1 and TRBJ2-5, with no clear D. The CDR3 extends over 15 amino acids. V lost 0 bases, J lost 7 bases, and 15 bases lay in between. CDR1 and CDR2 from the germline V gene are MNHNS and SASEGT. CDR3 DNA: TGTGCCAGCAGTGAAGCCCAGGTCGGGTTAGGGACCCAGTACTTC. Amino acid sequence: CASSEAQVGLGTQYF.

The table lists this clonotype with many counts. The CDR3 DNA is TGCAGTGCTCGGAGGGACAGGGCCTACGAGCAGTACTTC. It translates to CSARRDRAYEQYF. This chain links TRBV20-1 with TRBJ2-7, with 9 bases that match TRBD1. In germline, CDR1 is DFQATT, CDR2 SNEGSKA (reference sequence). This CDR3 spans 13 amino acids. With V trimmed by 5 bases and J by 2 bases, 4 bases remained unmatched.

About this clonotype: A much larger clone lies one base from this, so it may be a read error. This chain connects TRBV3-2 to TRBJ2-7. TRBV3-2 is a documented pseudogene. The CDR3 is 10 amino acids. DNA of the CDR3: TGTGCCAGCGTCGGGTACGAGCAGTACTTC. It translates to CASVGYEQYF.

The chain has TRBV15 and TRBJ1-2, with 8 bases that match TRBD1. CDR3 length: 14 amino acids. The trim removed 1 base at V and 4 bases at J, leaving 2 bases unmatched. Germline-derived CDR1 and CDR2 are LNHNV and YYDKDF (reference sequence). CDR3 amino acids: CATSRGTGIYGYTF. CDR3 DNA sequence: TGTGCCACCAGCAGAGGGACAGGGATCTATGGCTACACCTTC.

The chain has TRBV27 and TRBJ2-2; 16 bases fit TRBD2. V gave up 4 bases and J gave up 4 bases; unmatched junction bases: 12. Germline loops: CDR1 MNHEY, CDR2 SMNVEV (reference sequence). The CDR3 contains 20 residues. The CDR3 loop is CASSSPGLAGGPLVTGELFF. DNA for the CDR3: TGTGCCAGCAGTTCACCGGGACTAGCGGGAGGGCCCCTTGTCACCGGGGAGCTGTTTTTT.

There are many counts of this clonotype. The gene calls are TRBV4-1 and TRBJ2-5, with a weak D call TRBD1 (6 bases). Trimming removed 1 base from V and 0 bases from J, with 9 bases in between. Germline CDR1 MGHRA, CDR2 YSYEKL. The CDR3 runs 15 residues. CDR3 bases: TGCGCCAGCAGCCAAGTCCGGGACAACCAAGAGACCCAGTACTTC. Protein: CASSQVRDNQETQYF.

The sample holds a few counts of this clonotype. The chain employs TRBV29-1 and TRBJ2-5, with TRBD2 matching over 13 bases. The trim removed 4 bases at V and 5 bases at J, leaving 10 bases unmatched. CDR1 and CDR2 (germline): SQVTM, ANQGSEA. The CDR3 is made up of 16 amino acids. The CDR3 nucleotides read TGCAGCGTTGTACTAGCGGGAGGGCCAGGGCGGGAGACCCAGTACTTC. This sequence encodes CSVVLAGGPGRETQYF.

Note on this clonotype: A read error may explain this, as a much larger clone is one base away. The chain employs TRBV10-3 and TRBJ2-4; TRBD1 matches 7 bases. J was trimmed by 7 bases and V by 4 bases; bases with no gene match: 4. The CDR3 has 13 amino acids. Germline V gene data show CDR1 as ENHRY and CDR2 as SYGVKD. The CDR3 spells CAISGGQTNIQYF. The CDR3 DNA reads TGTGCCATCAGTGGGGGACAGACTAACATTCAGTACTTC.

The chain uses TRBV14 and TRBJ2-7; D could derive from TRBD1 or TRBD2 (5 bases each). V gave up 4 bases and J gave up 7 bases, with 14 bases separating them. CDR1 is SGHDN and CDR2 is FVKESK in the germline V gene. The CDR3 loop spans 13 amino acids. CDR3 sequence reads: CASSPGATFEQYF. CDR3 nucleotides: TGTGCCAGCAGCCCCGGGGCTACGTTTGAGCAGTACTTC.

With regard to this clonotype: A read error may account for a junction end that differs from germline. This rearrangement joins TRBV29-1 to TRBJ2-7; possibly TRBD1 for D (5 bases). The CDR3 has 12 amino acids. CDR1 SQVTM and CDR2 ANQGSEA come from the germline V gene. The CDR3 region has the DNA TGCAGCGTTGGTGACAGTCAATACGGGCAGTACTTC. This sequence encodes CSVGDSQYGQYF.

This clonotype was counted ten times or more. This chain joins TRBV11-2 and TRBJ2-5; the D gene is possibly TRBD2 (6 bases). The V end was cut by 2 bases, the J end by 2 bases, with 15 bases between. The CDR3 contains 16 residues. The germline gives CDR1 SGHAT, CDR2 FQNNGV. Written as DNA, the CDR3 is TGTGCCAGCAGCTTACGTCCCCGTGGGGGGCAAGAGACCCAGTACTTC. It is translated as CASSLRPRGGQETQYF.

The sample holds many counts of this clonotype. The chain uses TRBV2 and TRBJ2-5; TRBD2 matches 7 bases. Germline assignment: CDR1 SNHLY and CDR2 FYNNEI. This CDR3 comprises 13 residues. The V gene end was trimmed by 5 bases and the J gene end by 5 bases; junction bases not matched to a gene: 5. The CDR3 protein is CASSRREMETQYF. For the CDR3, the DNA is TGTGCCAGCAGTCGGCGGGAGATGGAGACCCAGTACTTC.

At least ten counts were recorded for this clonotype. The chain recombines TRBV11-2 with TRBJ2-4; D is perhaps TRBD2 (5 bases). V was clipped by 5 bases and J by 6 bases, with 11 bases between them. CDR3 size: 13 residues. CDR1 and CDR2 from the germline V gene are SGHAT and FQNNGV. CDR3 protein: CASSPSGGNIQYF. In nucleotides, the CDR3 is TGTGCCAGCAGCCCTTCCGGAGGAAACATTCAGTACTTC. Supplemented by reference TRBV11-2 and TRBJ2-4, the full variable domain reads EAGVAQSPRYKIIEKRQSVAFWCNPISGHATLYWYQQILGQGPKLLIQFQNNGVVDDSQLPKDRFSAERLKGVDSTLKIQPAKLEDSAVYLCASSPSGGNIQYFGAGTRLSVL.

On this clonotype itself: The missing conserved phenylalanine or tryptophan at the end of this CDR3 makes a read error likely. The rearrangement links TRBV7-6 to TRBJ2-5; D is perhaps TRBD2 (5 bases). The germline V gene encodes CDR1 SGHVS and CDR2 FNYEAQ. CDR3 length: 14 amino acids. The V and J ends lost 1 base and 2 bases respectively, with 8 bases between them. The CDR3, as DNA: TGTGCCAGCAGCTTAGATCGGGGACAAGAGACCCAGTACTCC. Its protein is CASSLDRGQETQYS.

A few counts support this clonotype. The chain has TRBV15 and TRBJ1-4; 7 bases align to TRBD1. CDR3 length equals 15 residues. Germline CDR1 LNHNV, CDR2 YYDKDF (reference sequence). The junction had 2 bases not matched to a gene; V was cut back by 1 base and J by 3 bases. CDR3 region: CATSRGTGSNEKLFF. DNA for the CDR3: TGTGCCACCAGCAGAGGGACAGGTTCTAATGAAAAACTGTTTTTT.

Details on this clonotype: The junction and the germline gene differ at one end; a read error may be behind it. The CDR3, as DNA: TGTGCCATCAGGAGGGAGAACGCCGGGGAGCTGTTTTTT. As protein: CAIRRENAGELFF. The chain is built from TRBV10-3 and TRBJ2-2, with a weak D call TRBD2 (5 bases). Germline V CDR1 and CDR2: ENHRY, SYGVKD. CDR3 length: 13 amino acids.